This T cell receptor beta chain stems from a study of OX40 agonist ivuxolimab in advanced cancers. The overall study: Dosing consisted of intravenous ivuxolimab at 0.01 to 10 mg/kg every 2 weeks. Three patients responded partially, comprising one with hepatocellular carcinoma and two with cutaneous melanoma.

Any history of autoimmune disease or systemic immunosuppression disqualified patients. Blood got drawn at baseline, again on cycle 4 day 1, and then on cycle 7 day 1. This clone was counted only a few times. This table comes from immunoSEQ multiplex PCR, and its TCRdb copy is limited to in-frame clones, with some not included. This table has approximately 35,000 clones, 80% appearing once. The CDR3 is 15 residues long. V was clipped by 2 bases and J by 5 bases; unmatched bases: 7. CDR1 is SGHTA, CDR2 FQGTGA, per germline. The clonotype comes from an adult with an advanced solid tumor such as melanoma, head and neck, liver or kidney cancer. The source material was CD4+ or CD8+ T cells sorted from blood, sampled in a trial of the OX40 agonist ivuxolimab. V usage is TRBV7-3 and J usage is TRBJ2-5, with 8 bases identical to TRBD2. The CDR3 spells CASSLVAGSYETQYF. CDR3 DNA sequence: TGTGCCAGCAGCTTAGTAGCGGGGTCGTATGAGACCCAGTACTTC.